Presented here are 11 T cell receptor beta chains from one specimen sequenced in a study of vaccination effects on CD4 cells after COVID-19. In the ViraFEST assay, antigen-specific CD4+ clonotypes were identified by expansion after peptide-pool stimulation. It was after nine to eleven days of culture that CD4+ T cells were isolated. None of these healthy vaccinees had been infected with SARS-CoV-2 before vaccination. Measured with immunoSEQ multiplex PCR; TCRdb has only the in-frame clones, and not every one. The sample has 71,000 or so clones, over 65% seen once. Antigen specificity for these receptors is unknown. Here the sequenced sample was CD4+ T cells from PBMCs cultured with HCoV-OC43 spike peptides, taken before COVID-19 vaccination. The subset denotes: HCoV-OC43 spike overlapping peptide pool stimulation. All receptors derive from a human donor who received a COVID-19 vaccine.

CDR3 region: CAIRTKRETQYF. In DNA form, the CDR3 reads TGTGCCATCCGGACTAAAAGAGAGACCCAGTACTTC. The chain carries TRBV6-5 and TRBJ2-5; D might be TRBD2 (6 bases). The V and J ends lost 10 bases and 4 bases respectively, with 13 bases between them. This CDR3 comprises 12 residues. CDR1 MNHEY and CDR2 SVGAGI come from the germline V gene.

This clone was recorded a few times. This chain links TRBV29-1 with TRBJ2-1; no clear D gene. Trimming removed 8 bases at V and 5 bases at J, with 7 bases between. CDR1 is SQVTM, CDR2 ANQGSEA, per germline. CDR3 size: 10 residues. CDR3 loop: CSTINNEQFF. CDR3 coding DNA: TGCAGCACTATTAACAATGAGCAGTTCTTC.

This chain joins TRBV19 and TRBJ1-6; possible D gene TRBD1, 5 bases. This CDR3 is built from 12 residues. Trimming stripped 4 bases from V and 12 bases from J, with 10 bases between. CDR1 is LNHDA, CDR2 SQIVND, per germline (reference sequence). The CDR3 here is CASSTGDVPLHF. Written as DNA, the CDR3 is TGTGCCAGTAGTACCGGGGACGTACCCCTCCACTTT. Based on the CDR3 plus reference TRBV19 and TRBJ1-6, the full variable domain is DGGITQSPKYLFRKEGQNVTLSCEQNLNHDAMYWYRQDPGQGLRLIYYSQIVNDFQKGDIAEGYSVSREKKESFPLTVTSAQKNPTAFYLCASSTGDVPLHFGNGTRLTVT.

The chain employs TRBV5-8 and TRBJ1-5, with 8 bases matching TRBD1. With 3 bases clipped from V and 9 bases from J, the junction kept 8 bases outside the gene matches. CDR3 length: 14 residues. The germline V gene has CDR1 SGHTS and CDR2 YDEGEE. CDR3 amino acids: CASSWDRSGRPQHF. The DNA for the CDR3 is TGTGCCAGCAGCTGGGACAGGTCCGGGCGGCCCCAGCATTTT.

The chain combines TRBV6-5 with TRBJ1-5; D remains ambiguous. With 7 bases removed from V and 0 bases from J, the gap between germline ends came to 13 bases. The CDR3 is 15 amino acids. From germline, CDR1 is MNHEY and CDR2 SVGAGI. Written as DNA, the CDR3 is TGTGCCAGCAAGATCGACGCCTATAGCAATCAGCCCCAGCATTTT. Translation gives CASKIDAYSNQPQHF.

V and J are TRBV5-1 and TRBJ2-6; 7 bases line up with TRBD2. The junction had 4 bases not matched to a gene; V was cut back by 5 bases and J by 2 bases. The CDR3 contains 15 residues. The germline V gene has CDR1 SGHRS and CDR2 YFSETQ. CDR3 nucleotide sequence: TGCGCCAGCAGTCGGGACTATCCTGGGGCCAACGTCCTGACTTTC. Its protein is CASSRDYPGANVLTF.

The V and J genes are TRBV11-2 and TRBJ2-1; D is uncertain. The CDR3 spans 17 residues. CDR1 is SGHAT, CDR2 FQNNGV, per germline. The germline V and J ends were trimmed by 4 bases and 3 bases, with 19 bases remaining between them. This CDR3 is CASSSFGYGRNYNEQFF. CDR3 DNA: TGTGCCAGCAGCTCGTTTGGTTACGGTAGGAACTACAATGAGCAGTTCTTC.

The gene calls are TRBV5-6 and TRBJ2-5; D is unclear. V was cut by 3 bases and J by 4 bases, with 7 bases left in between. Germline CDR1 reads SGHDT; CDR2 reads YYEEEE. This CDR3 has 12 residues. DNA for the CDR3: TGTGCCAGCAGCTCAGAAGGAGAGACCCAGTACTTC. It yields the protein CASSSEGETQYF.

This chain joins TRBV7-9 and TRBJ2-5, with 7 bases matching TRBD2. After removal of 1 base from V and 0 bases from J, the junction contained 2 bases not matched to a gene. CDR1 and CDR2 from the germline V gene are SEHNR and FQNEAQ (reference sequence). This CDR3 is 15 amino acids long. The CDR3 bases are TGTGCCAGCAGCTTAGAGCGGGGCTACCAAGAGACCCAGTACTTC. It encodes CASSLERGYQETQYF.

This chain connects TRBV4-2 to TRBJ2-2, with no clear D. V was pared by 2 bases and J by 0 bases, with 10 bases between. The length of the CDR3 is 16 residues. Per the germline V gene, CDR1 is LGHNA and CDR2 is YNFKEQ. The CDR3 spells CASSQFNAANTGELFF. CDR3 bases: TGTGCCAGCAGCCAATTTAACGCGGCGAACACCGGGGAGCTGTTTTTT.

This chain joins TRBV6-5 and TRBJ2-3, with TRBD1 matching over 7 bases. Trimming cost V 6 bases and J 5 bases; bases outside gene matches: 11. CDR3 length: 15 amino acids. CDR1 is MNHEY and CDR2 is SVGAGI in the germline V gene. The CDR3 DNA reads as TGTGCCAGCAGATTTGGTAGAGGGGGCAGAGATACGCAGTATTTT. This gives the protein CASRFGRGGRDTQYF.